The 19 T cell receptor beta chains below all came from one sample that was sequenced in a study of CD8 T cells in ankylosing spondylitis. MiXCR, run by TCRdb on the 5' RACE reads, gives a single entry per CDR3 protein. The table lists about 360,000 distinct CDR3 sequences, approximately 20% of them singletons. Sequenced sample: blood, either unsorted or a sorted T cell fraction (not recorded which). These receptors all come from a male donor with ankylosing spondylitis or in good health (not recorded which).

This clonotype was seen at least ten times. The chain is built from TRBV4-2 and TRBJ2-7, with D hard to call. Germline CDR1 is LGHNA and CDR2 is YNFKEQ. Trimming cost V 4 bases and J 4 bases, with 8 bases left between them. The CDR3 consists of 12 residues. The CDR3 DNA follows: TGTGCCAGCAGCCCGGACCAATACGAGCAGTACTTC. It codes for CASSPDQYEQYF.

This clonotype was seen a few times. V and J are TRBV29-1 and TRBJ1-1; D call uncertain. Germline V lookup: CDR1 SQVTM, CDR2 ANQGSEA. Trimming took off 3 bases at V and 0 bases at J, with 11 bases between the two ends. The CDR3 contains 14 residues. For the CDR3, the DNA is TGCAGCGTTGACGGTGGAGAATTGAACACTGAAGCTTTCTTT. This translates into CSVDGGELNTEAFF.

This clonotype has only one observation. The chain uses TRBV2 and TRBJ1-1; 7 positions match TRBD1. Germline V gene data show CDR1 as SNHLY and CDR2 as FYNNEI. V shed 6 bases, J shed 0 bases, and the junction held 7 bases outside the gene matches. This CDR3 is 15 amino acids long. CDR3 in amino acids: CASRARTGMNTEAFF. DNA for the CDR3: TGTGCCAGCAGAGCCCGGACAGGTATGAACACTGAAGCTTTCTTT.

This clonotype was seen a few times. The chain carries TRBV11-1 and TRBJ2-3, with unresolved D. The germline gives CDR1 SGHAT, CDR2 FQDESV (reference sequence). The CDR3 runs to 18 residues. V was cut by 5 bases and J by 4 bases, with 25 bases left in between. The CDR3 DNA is TGTGCCAGCAGCCAAGAGGCCCGGGTTATCGTCTGGGCAGATACGCAGTATTTT. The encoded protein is CASSQEARVIVWADTQYF.

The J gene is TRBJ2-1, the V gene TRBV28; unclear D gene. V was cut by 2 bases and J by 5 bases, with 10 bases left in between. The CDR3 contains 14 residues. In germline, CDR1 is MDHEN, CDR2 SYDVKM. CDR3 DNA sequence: TGTGCCAGCAGTTTAGCACAGTTCCACAATGAGCAGTTCTTC. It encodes CASSLAQFHNEQFF. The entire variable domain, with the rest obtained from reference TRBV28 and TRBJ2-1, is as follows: DVKVTQSSRYLVKRTGEKVFLECVQDMDHENMFWYRQDPGLGLRLIYFSYDVKMKEKGDIPEGYSVSREKKERFSLILESASTNQTSMYLCASSLAQFHNEQFFGPGTRLTVL.

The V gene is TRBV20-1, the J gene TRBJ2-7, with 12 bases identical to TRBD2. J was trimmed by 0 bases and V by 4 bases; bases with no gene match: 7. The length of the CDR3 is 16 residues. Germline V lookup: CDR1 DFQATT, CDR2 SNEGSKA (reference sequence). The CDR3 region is CSAKERTSGVSYEQYF. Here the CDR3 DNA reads TGCAGTGCTAAGGAAAGGACTAGCGGGGTCTCCTACGAGCAGTACTTC.

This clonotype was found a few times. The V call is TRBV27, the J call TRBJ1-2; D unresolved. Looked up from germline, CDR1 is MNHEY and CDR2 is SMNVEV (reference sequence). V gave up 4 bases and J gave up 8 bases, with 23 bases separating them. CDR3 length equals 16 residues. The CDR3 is CASSSLPISGSEGYTF. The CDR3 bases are TGTGCCAGCAGTTCCCTTCCGATTTCGGGCTCGGAGGGCTACACCTTC.

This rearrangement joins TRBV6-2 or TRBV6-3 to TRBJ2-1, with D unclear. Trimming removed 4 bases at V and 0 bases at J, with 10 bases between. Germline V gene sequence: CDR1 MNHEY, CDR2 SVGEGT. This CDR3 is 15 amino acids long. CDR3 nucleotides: TGTGCCAGCAGTTCGGATCCCTTCTCCTACAATGAGCAGTTCTTC. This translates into CASSSDPFSYNEQFF.

The CDR3 DNA is TGTGCCAGCAGCTTACCGGGGGCCGGAGAGACCCAGTACTTC. This encodes CASSLPGAGETQYF. The genes are TRBV7-9 and TRBJ2-5; possibly TRBD1 or TRBD2 for D (6 bases each). The CDR3 is made up of 14 amino acids. Germline V gene lookup returns CDR1 SEHNR and CDR2 FQNEAQ (reference sequence). The ends were cut back, 2 bases at V and 4 bases at J, with 11 bases in the middle.

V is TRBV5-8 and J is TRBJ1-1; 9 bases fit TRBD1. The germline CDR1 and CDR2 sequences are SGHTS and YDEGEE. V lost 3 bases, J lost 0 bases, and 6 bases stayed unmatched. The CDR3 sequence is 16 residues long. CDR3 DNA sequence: TGTGCCAGCAGCTCTCCGGGACAGGGCCTGAACACTGAAGCTTTCTTT. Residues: CASSSPGQGLNTEAFF.

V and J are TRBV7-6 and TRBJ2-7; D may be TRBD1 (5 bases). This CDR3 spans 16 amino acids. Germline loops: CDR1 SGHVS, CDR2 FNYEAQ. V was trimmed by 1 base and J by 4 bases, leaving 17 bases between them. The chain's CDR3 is CASSLGYVQGPYEQYF. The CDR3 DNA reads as TGTGCCAGCAGCTTAGGGTATGTCCAGGGTCCTTACGAGCAGTACTTC.

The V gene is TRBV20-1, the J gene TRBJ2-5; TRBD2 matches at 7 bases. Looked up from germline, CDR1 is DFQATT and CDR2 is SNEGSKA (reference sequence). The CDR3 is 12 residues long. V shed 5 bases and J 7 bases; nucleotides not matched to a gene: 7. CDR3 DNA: TGCAGTGCTCCGTGGGGGGGAAGGACCCAGTACTTC. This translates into CSAPWGGRTQYF.

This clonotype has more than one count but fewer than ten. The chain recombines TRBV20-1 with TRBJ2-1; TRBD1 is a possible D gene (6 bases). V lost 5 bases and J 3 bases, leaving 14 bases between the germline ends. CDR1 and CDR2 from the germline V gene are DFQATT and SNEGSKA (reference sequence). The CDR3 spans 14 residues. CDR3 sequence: CSAYGTTDYNEQFF. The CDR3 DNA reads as TGCAGTGCTTACGGGACAACCGACTACAATGAGCAGTTCTTC.

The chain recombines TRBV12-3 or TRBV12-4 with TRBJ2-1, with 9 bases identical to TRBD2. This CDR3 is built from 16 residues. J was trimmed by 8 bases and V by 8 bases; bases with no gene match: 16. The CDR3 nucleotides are TGTGCCAGCTTGGACGGGACTAGCCCCATTGTCGATGAGCAGTTCTTC. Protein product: CASLDGTSPIVDEQFF.

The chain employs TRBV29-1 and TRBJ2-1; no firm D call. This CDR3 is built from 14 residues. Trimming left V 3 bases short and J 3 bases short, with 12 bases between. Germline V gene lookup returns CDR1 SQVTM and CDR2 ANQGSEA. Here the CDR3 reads CSVDGDYIYNEQFF. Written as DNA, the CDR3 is TGCAGCGTTGATGGGGATTATATCTACAATGAGCAGTTCTTC.

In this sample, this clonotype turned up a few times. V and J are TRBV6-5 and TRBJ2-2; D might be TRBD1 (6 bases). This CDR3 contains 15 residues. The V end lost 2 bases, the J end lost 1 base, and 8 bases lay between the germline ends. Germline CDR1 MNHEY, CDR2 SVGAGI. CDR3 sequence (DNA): TGTGCCAGCAGTTACGAACAGGGGAACACCGGGGAGCTGTTTTTT. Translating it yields CASSYEQGNTGELFF.

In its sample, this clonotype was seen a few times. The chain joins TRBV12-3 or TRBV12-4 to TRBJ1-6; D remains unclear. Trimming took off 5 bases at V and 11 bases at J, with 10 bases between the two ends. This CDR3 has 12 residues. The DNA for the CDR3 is TGTGCCAGCAGTCCGACCGGGACACCCCTCCACTTT. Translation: CASSPTGTPLHF.

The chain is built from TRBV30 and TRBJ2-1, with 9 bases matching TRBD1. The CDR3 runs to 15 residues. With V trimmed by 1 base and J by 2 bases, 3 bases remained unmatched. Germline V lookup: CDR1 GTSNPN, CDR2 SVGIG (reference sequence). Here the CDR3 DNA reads TGTGCCTGGAGTGCCGGGACAGGGCCCTACAATGAGCAGTTCTTC. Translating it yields CAWSAGTGPYNEQFF.

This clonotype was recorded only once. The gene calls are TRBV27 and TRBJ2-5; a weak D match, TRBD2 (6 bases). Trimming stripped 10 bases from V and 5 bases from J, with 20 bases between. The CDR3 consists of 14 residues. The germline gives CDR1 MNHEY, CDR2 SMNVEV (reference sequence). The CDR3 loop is CATRPGRGGETQYF. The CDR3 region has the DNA TGTGCCACCCGACCTGGGCGGGGCGGGGAGACCCAGTACTTC.